The 4 T cell receptor beta chains listed next were all sequenced from one sample in a study of cytomegalovirus exposure and HLA in healthy donors. The PCR used 60 Vbeta and 13 Jbeta primers. TCRdb keeps only in-frame clones here, not all; method: immunoSEQ multiplex PCR. Among 150,000 to 200,000 clones listed, about four fifths were seen once. Sequencing was performed on PBMCs. The receptors were sampled from a man in his thirties or forties in good health and CMV-seronegative.

This chain joins TRBV9 and TRBJ2-1; TRBD1 might be the D (5 bases). The CDR3 spans 16 residues. CDR1 is SGDLS and CDR2 is YYNGEE in the germline V gene. The V end lost 8 bases, the J end lost 6 bases, and 24 bases lay between the germline ends. CDR3 sequence (DNA): TGTGCCAGTACCCGTCGCGTGGCGCAGGGTAGCAATGAGCAGTTCTTC. This translates into CASTRRVAQGSNEQFF.

The genes are TRBV30 and TRBJ2-7, with D tentatively TRBD2 (5 bases). V was cut by 6 bases and J by 2 bases, with 23 bases left in between. This CDR3 spans 16 amino acids. Germline V CDR1 and CDR2: GTSNPN, SVGIG (reference sequence). CDR3 in DNA: TGTGCCTGCTCCAGCGGCGGTTCAAAAAGAGCCTACGAGCAGTACTTC. Translation: CACSSGGSKRAYEQYF.

This chain joins TRBV27 and TRBJ2-7; perhaps TRBD1 as D (6 bases). Trimming shortened V by 5 bases and J by 6 bases, and 20 bases separated the two germline ends. Germline CDR1 and CDR2: MNHEY and SMNVEV (reference sequence). CDR3 size: 15 residues. DNA of the CDR3: TGTGCCAGCAGTACAGGGTCGGTACCCCTAGGCGAGCAGTACTTC. Translating it yields CASSTGSVPLGEQYF.

CDR3 DNA: TGTGCCAGCAGTCGAGCATCTCATTCTAATGGCTACACCTTC. Protein product: CASSRASHSNGYTF. The V gene is TRBV6-1, the J gene TRBJ1-2; D is ambiguous. Deletions cut 5 bases from V and 6 bases from J, with 16 bases between. This CDR3 region has 14 residues. CDR1 and CDR2 from the germline V gene are MNHNS and SASEGT.